These 8 T cell receptor beta chains came from one sample sequenced in a study of blood T cell repertoires in COVID-19. Here immunoSEQ multiplex PCR was the method, and the copy in TCRdb shows in-frame clones only, minus some. This sample carries 390,000 or so clones, roughly four fifths of them seen once, and the ten largest clones take around 5.1%. The sequenced sample consisted of PBMCs or T cells enriched from blood (not recorded which). The receptors here all came from a woman aged 50 to 60 who had recovered from COVID-19.

The V and J genes are TRBV2 and TRBJ1-2; TRBD1 agrees at 7 bases. This CDR3 is 13 amino acids long. Trimming at V came to 7 bases and at J to 5 bases, leaving 7 bases not matched to a gene. Germline V CDR1 and CDR2: SNHLY, FYNNEI. DNA of the CDR3: TGTGCCAGCACCAGGGACAGCGATTATGGCTACACCTTC. As protein: CASTRDSDYGYTF.

This clone was counted once. This chain connects TRBV30 to TRBJ1-1; D unclear. With 8 bases removed from V and 6 bases from J, the gap between germline ends came to 19 bases. Looked up from germline, CDR1 is GTSNPN and CDR2 is SVGIG (reference sequence). The CDR3 runs to 13 residues. CDR3 protein: CAARRLAWSEAFF. The CDR3 DNA sequence: TGTGCCGCTCGCAGGTTGGCTTGGTCTGAAGCTTTCTTT.

The rearrangement uses TRBV19 and TRBJ1-1; a possible D gene is TRBD1 (5 bases). The CDR3 runs 14 residues. CDR1 is LNHDA, CDR2 SQIVND, per germline (reference sequence). Trimming removed 6 bases at V and 4 bases at J, with 15 bases between. In DNA form, the CDR3 reads TGTGCCAGTAGATTCGGGGGGTGGGTCACTGAAGCTTTCTTT. Translated: CASRFGGWVTEAFF.

This clone showed up just a few times. The CDR3 DNA reads TGCGCCAGCAGCGAGGGTAGTAGGAGCTACGAGCAGTACTTC. It yields the protein CASSEGSRSYEQYF. This chain connects TRBV5-1 to TRBJ2-7; D is possibly TRBD2 (5 bases). The CDR3 sequence is 14 residues long. V was pared by 4 bases and J by 3 bases, with 14 bases between. Germline V gene data show CDR1 as SGHRS and CDR2 as YFSETQ.

J is TRBJ2-5 and V is TRBV6-5, with 8 nucleotides matching TRBD1. CDR1 and CDR2 from the germline V gene are MNHEY and SVGAGI. The CDR3 extends over 15 amino acids. The CDR3 reads CATSRFGQGMETQYF. CDR3 nucleotides: TGTGCAACTTCTAGGTTCGGACAGGGTATGGAGACCCAGTACTTC.

The chain couples TRBV19 to TRBJ2-7; 7 nucleotides line up with TRBD2. The CDR3 totals 14 residues. Germline CDR1 is LNHDA and CDR2 is SQIVND (reference sequence). V shed 3 bases and J 3 bases; nucleotides not matched to a gene: 5. CDR3 region: CASSMPGRGYEQYF. CDR3 DNA: TGTGCCAGTAGTATGCCAGGGAGGGGCTACGAGCAGTACTTC.

The chain carries TRBV6-2 or TRBV6-3 and TRBJ1-5; a possible D gene is TRBD1 (5 bases). From germline, CDR1 is MNHEY and CDR2 SVGEGT. Trimming took 5 bases from V and 9 from J, leaving 17 bases between them. The CDR3 contains 14 residues. The CDR3: CASSPSDSWRPQHF. In DNA, the CDR3 is TGTGCCAGCAGTCCATCCGACAGTTGGCGGCCCCAGCATTTT.

This rearrangement joins TRBV3-1 (or the pseudogene TRBV3-2) to TRBJ2-1, with 8 bases lining up with TRBD2. The CDR3 is made up of 17 amino acids. Germline V gene lookup returns CDR1 LGHDT and CDR2 YNNKEL (reference sequence). The ends lost 1 base at V and 0 bases at J; junction bases unmatched: 5. The CDR3 reads CASSQASGSGSYNEQFF. CDR3 nucleotide sequence: TGTGCCAGCAGCCAAGCTAGCGGGTCCGGCTCCTACAATGAGCAGTTCTTC.